This passage covers 27 T cell receptor beta chains from one sample sequenced in a study of blood T cell repertoires in COVID-19. The assay was immunoSEQ multiplex PCR, and TCRdb's table has in-frame clones only and misses some. Of 50,000 to 75,000 clones in the sample, 87% were seen once. Material: peripheral blood. The receptor set was obtained from a man of 80 years or more in a cohort sampled during active COVID-19.

This clone was seen only once. The chain is built from TRBV27 and TRBJ2-1; tentative D call: TRBD2 (6 bases). CDR3 size: 16 residues. CDR1 is MNHEY and CDR2 is SMNVEV in the germline V gene (reference sequence). V lost 3 bases and J 6 bases, leaving 18 bases between the germline ends. CDR3 in amino acids: CASSLGMGLGFNEQFF. CDR3 in DNA: TGTGCCAGCAGTTTGGGTATGGGACTTGGCTTCAATGAGCAGTTCTTC.

This clone was observed a few times. The gene calls are TRBV2 and TRBJ1-2; 8 bases are a match to TRBD1. Germline V lookup: CDR1 SNHLY, CDR2 FYNNEI. The CDR3 runs 15 residues. V trimming: 7 bases; J trimming: 3 bases; junction bases outside the gene matches: 10. CDR3 bases: TGTGCCAGCAACACCTGGGACAGGCCCGACTATGGCTACACCTTC. Its translation is CASNTWDRPDYGYTF.

The chain combines TRBV19 with TRBJ2-1, with TRBD2 matching 8 bases. Germline V gives CDR1 LNHDA, CDR2 SQIVND (reference sequence). The trim removed 7 bases at V and 8 bases at J, leaving 10 bases unmatched. The CDR3 extends over 14 amino acids. CDR3 in amino acids: CASMRSGSSHEQFF. The CDR3 DNA is TGTGCCAGTATGAGGAGCGGGAGTTCTCATGAGCAGTTCTTC.

There are a few counts of this clone. This sequence joins TRBV5-4 and TRBJ2-7; 11 nucleotides match TRBD2. The ends lost 3 bases at V and 3 bases at J; junction bases unmatched: 11. The CDR3 consists of 17 residues. The V gene's germline CDR1 is SGHNT and CDR2 YYREEE (reference sequence). DNA for the CDR3: TGTGCCAGCAGCTCAGACCTTAGCGGGAGGGTAAACTACGAGCAGTACTTC. It is translated as CASSSDLSGRVNYEQYF. Combining the CDR3 with reference TRBV5-4 and TRBJ2-7 gives the whole variable domain ETGVTQSPTHLIKTRGQQVTLRCSSQSGHNTVSWYQQALGQGPQFIFQYYREEENGRGNFPPRFSGLQFPNYSSELNVNALELDDSALYLCASSSDLSGRVNYEQYFGPGTRLTVT.

This chain uses TRBV5-1 with TRBJ1-2, with a tentative D call TRBD1 (6 bases). Germline assignment: CDR1 SGHRS and CDR2 YFSETQ. The CDR3 is 13 amino acids. Deletions cut 4 bases from V and 7 bases from J, with 14 bases between. The CDR3 loop is CASSPDRTGGYTF. In DNA, the CDR3 is TGCGCCAGCAGCCCCGACAGGACCGGTGGCTACACCTTC.

The CDR3 DNA reads TGTGCCAGCAGCCACCCACCGAGAGGGACAGGGAGAAACACTGAAGCTTTCTTT. Residues: CASSHPPRGTGRNTEAFF. V gene TRBV3-1 (or the pseudogene TRBV3-2) combines with J gene TRBJ1-1; TRBD1 agrees at 9 bases. V was pared by 3 bases and J by 2 bases, with 13 bases of the junction left unmatched. Germline V CDR1 and CDR2: LGHDT, YNNKEL (reference sequence). The CDR3 is made up of 18 amino acids.

The chain is built from TRBV19 and TRBJ1-1, with TRBD1 identical over 8 bases. Per the germline V gene, CDR1 is LNHDA and CDR2 is SQIVND (reference sequence). The junction had 7 bases not matched to a gene; V was cut back by 5 bases and J by 5 bases. The CDR3 consists of 14 residues. The CDR3 reads CASSLGQAGTEAFF. DNA for the CDR3: TGTGCCAGTAGTCTGGGACAGGCAGGGACTGAAGCTTTCTTT.

This clone was observed once. CDR3 bases: TGTGCCAGCAAGGCGGGACCGTACCAAGAGACCCAGTACTTC. Translation gives CASKAGPYQETQYF. The V call is TRBV7-9, the J call TRBJ2-5; tentative D call: TRBD2 (6 bases). Germline V gene lookup returns CDR1 SEHNR and CDR2 FQNEAQ (reference sequence). Trimming removed 7 bases at V and 0 bases at J, with 12 bases between. The CDR3 spans 14 residues.

The chain recombines TRBV4-2 with TRBJ2-7; D remains unclear. The CDR3 runs to 15 residues. Germline-derived CDR1 and CDR2 are LGHNA and YNFKEQ. V was pared by 4 bases and J by 2 bases, with 15 bases between. CDR3 loop: CASSPKGRQAYEQYF. CDR3 DNA sequence: TGTGCCAGCAGCCCAAAAGGTCGTCAGGCCTACGAGCAGTACTTC.

The chain combines TRBV5-4 with TRBJ2-2; 10 bases align to TRBD1. The CDR3 contains 15 residues. CDR1 is SGHNT, CDR2 YYREEE, per germline (reference sequence). The V segment lost 4 bases and the J segment 4 bases; nucleotides outside the gene matches: 4. CDR3 region: CASSPGQGPTGELFF. In nucleotides, the CDR3 is TGTGCCAGCAGCCCGGGACAGGGGCCCACCGGGGAGCTGTTTTTT.

The rearrangement joins TRBV10-2 to TRBJ1-2; a weak D match, TRBD1 (6 bases). Germline V gene sequence: CDR1 WSHSY, CDR2 SAAADI. The CDR3 length is 14 residues. Trimming stripped 3 bases from V and 4 bases from J, with 12 bases between. CDR3 protein: CASSEQGLRYGYTF. CDR3 nucleotides: TGCGCCAGCAGTGAACAGGGTTTGCGCTATGGCTACACCTTC.

The chain combines TRBV2 with TRBJ2-3, with D possibly being TRBD2 (6 bases). Trimming removed 3 bases at V and 5 bases at J, with 12 bases between. This CDR3 spans 14 amino acids. Looked up from germline, CDR1 is SNHLY and CDR2 is FYNNEI. CDR3 amino acids: CASSDGGVRDTQYF. CDR3 in DNA: TGTGCCAGCAGTGATGGCGGGGTTAGAGATACGCAGTATTTT.

The chain links TRBV27 to TRBJ1-2; the D is unclear. Germline-derived CDR1 and CDR2 are MNHEY and SMNVEV (reference sequence). This CDR3 comprises 13 residues. V dropped 5 bases and J dropped 4 bases, with 11 bases sitting between them. The CDR3 nucleotides read TGTGCCAGCAGTAGCTCCGCGATCTATGGCTACACCTTC. This encodes CASSSSAIYGYTF.

The chain has TRBV7-9 and TRBJ1-5; 11 bases align to TRBD1. The CDR3 sequence is 16 residues long. Germline lookup yields CDR1 SEHNR and CDR2 FQNEAQ (reference sequence). J gave up 6 bases and V 5 bases, and 9 bases lay outside the gene matches. DNA of the CDR3: TGTGCCAGCAGCGGGCAAGGACAGGGGGCTCGTCAGCCCCAGCATTTT. This sequence encodes CASSGQGQGARQPQHF.

This clone is a singleton in its sample. The chain joins TRBV19 to TRBJ1-2; maybe TRBD1 (6 bases). The V and J ends lost 3 bases and 0 bases respectively, with 17 bases between them. This CDR3 contains 17 residues. Germline V gives CDR1 LNHDA, CDR2 SQIVND (reference sequence). The DNA for the CDR3 is TGTGCCAGTAGTATCGGTCACAGGGTTTCGTCTAACTATGGCTACACCTTC. This encodes CASSIGHRVSSNYGYTF.

This rearrangement joins TRBV11-2 to TRBJ1-2; TRBD1 might be the D (5 bases). The ends were cut back, 5 bases at V and 0 bases at J, with 13 bases in the middle. Germline-derived CDR1 and CDR2 are SGHAT and FQNNGV. This CDR3 contains 15 residues. This CDR3 is CASSLTQGANYGYTF. The CDR3, as DNA: TGTGCCAGCAGCCTGACGCAAGGGGCTAACTATGGCTACACCTTC.

This chain joins TRBV5-1 and TRBJ2-6, with 7 bases aligning to TRBD1. This CDR3 has 17 amino acids. V lost 0 bases and J lost 5; bases outside the gene matches: 8. The germline gives CDR1 SGHRS, CDR2 YFSETQ. CDR3 in DNA: TGCGCCAGCAGCTTGGGAGGGACAGAGGTACGGGCCAACGTCCTGACTTTC. This encodes CASSLGGTEVRANVLTF.

The CDR3 here is CASQTSGRVYEQYF. The CDR3, as DNA: TGTGCCAGCCAAACTAGCGGGAGGGTCTACGAGCAGTACTTC. The chain has TRBV6-4 and TRBJ2-7; 13 positions match TRBD2. Germline trimming cut 8 bases from V and 3 bases from J; bases unmatched to any gene: 4. The CDR3 runs 14 residues. Per the germline V gene, CDR1 is MRHNA and CDR2 is SNTAGT.

This chain uses TRBV7-9 with TRBJ2-7, with 7 bases fitting TRBD1. The CDR3 is 13 amino acids. J gave up 2 bases and V 4 bases, and 2 bases lay outside the gene matches. Germline CDR1 is SEHNR and CDR2 is FQNEAQ (reference sequence). CDR3 protein: CASSWGTAYEQYF. The CDR3 DNA sequence: TGTGCCAGCAGCTGGGGGACAGCCTACGAGCAGTACTTC.

This clone was recorded only once. V usage is TRBV5-1 and J usage is TRBJ2-5; 8 positions match TRBD1. V shed 4 bases and J 2 bases; nucleotides not matched to a gene: 7. Germline CDR1 is SGHRS and CDR2 is YFSETQ. The CDR3 loop spans 15 amino acids. The CDR3 here is CASSPYTGGQETQYF. In nucleotides, the CDR3 is TGCGCCAGCAGCCCATATACAGGGGGACAAGAGACCCAGTACTTC.

This chain links TRBV7-9 with TRBJ1-1; D possibly corresponds to TRBD1 (6 bases). This CDR3 has 14 amino acids. V lost 2 bases and J 1 base, leaving 8 bases between the germline ends. Germline CDR1 reads SEHNR; CDR2 reads FQNEAQ (reference sequence). CDR3 region: CASSLKQGNTEAFF. CDR3 coding DNA: TGTGCCAGCAGCTTAAAACAGGGGAACACTGAAGCTTTCTTT. The complete variable domain, with remaining parts taken from reference TRBV7-9 and TRBJ1-1, reads DTGVSQNPRHKITKRGQNVTFRCDPISEHNRLYWYRQTLGQGPEFLTYFQNEAQLEKSRLLSDRFSAERPKGSFSTLEIQRTEQGDSAMYLCASSLKQGNTEAFFGQGTRLTVV.

V is TRBV13 and J is TRBJ1-2; 9 bases match TRBD1. The J segment lost 6 bases and the V segment lost 7 bases, leaving 9 bases of the junction unmatched. The germline V gene encodes CDR1 PRHDT and CDR2 FYEKMQ (reference sequence). This CDR3 has 14 residues. CDR3 sequence reads: CASMLRGQGHGYTF. CDR3 DNA sequence: TGTGCCAGCATGCTACGAGGACAGGGGCATGGCTACACCTTC.

V and J are TRBV6-2 or TRBV6-3 and TRBJ1-1; perhaps TRBD1 as D (5 bases). Germline V gene data show CDR1 as MNHEY and CDR2 as SVGEGT. Trimming shortened V by 5 bases and J by 5 bases, and 15 bases separated the two germline ends. This CDR3 spans 14 amino acids. As DNA, the CDR3 is TGTGCCAGCAGTCCCGACAGCCTATGGACTGAAGCTTTCTTT. This sequence encodes CASSPDSLWTEAFF.

This rearrangement joins TRBV10-3 to TRBJ1-6, with 9 bases identical to TRBD1. The germline gives CDR1 ENHRY, CDR2 SYGVKD. There are 13 residues in the CDR3. After removal of 10 bases from V and 8 bases from J, the junction contained 6 bases not matched to a gene. CDR3: CATGQGSDSPLHF. CDR3 bases: TGTGCCACGGGACAGGGCTCCGATTCACCCCTCCACTTT.

This clone was seen just once. The J gene is TRBJ2-5, the V gene TRBV7-3; 7 bases agree with TRBD1. The J segment lost 2 bases and the V segment lost 5 bases, leaving 5 bases of the junction unmatched. The germline gives CDR1 SGHTA, CDR2 FQGTGA. This CDR3 contains 14 residues. In nucleotides, the CDR3 is TGTGCCAGCAGCCGGACAGGACGGCAAGAGACCCAGTACTTC. This codes for CASSRTGRQETQYF.

This chain joins TRBV30 and TRBJ2-3; TRBD2 agrees at 11 bases. From germline, CDR1 is GTSNPN and CDR2 SVGIG (reference sequence). The V and J ends lost 6 bases and 2 bases, in that order; junction bases with no gene match: 7. The length of the CDR3 is 15 residues. CDR3 residues: CACTWTSGSTDTQYF. The DNA of the CDR3 is TGTGCCTGTACCTGGACTAGCGGGTCCACAGATACGCAGTATTTT.

The rearrangement joins TRBV2 to TRBJ1-2, with 10 positions matching TRBD1. The germline V gene encodes CDR1 SNHLY and CDR2 FYNNEI. There are 14 residues in the CDR3. V shed 8 bases, J shed 0 bases, and the junction held 3 bases outside the gene matches. CDR3 region: CASDRGPANYGYTF. The CDR3 DNA reads as TGTGCCAGCGACAGGGGGCCTGCTAACTATGGCTACACCTTC.